This TCR beta chain derives from a study of T cell repertoires in cytomegalovirus infection. Overall study: A matching HLA type, together with CMV infection, was signaled by public TCR beta signatures.

TCRdb redid the calling of the reads with MiXCR, one entry per CDR3 protein. The sample lists nearly 450,000 distinct CDR3 sequences, approximately 31% occurring once. Trimming shortened V by 6 bases and J by 6 bases, and 12 bases separated the two germline ends. This CDR3 spans 14 amino acids. The V gene's germline CDR1 is MNHEY and CDR2 SMNVEV (reference sequence). There are many counts of this clonotype. The antigen is unknown. Findings and limits, study-wide: Ex vivo, HLA-C-restricted CMV-specific TCR beta clonotypes prevailed over the rest of the response. Cumulative frequency of public TCR beta families picked out carriers of CMV plus the relevant HLA.

The specimen was PBMCs. The source of this sequence is a human donor in good health (CMV status not recorded). Some clones in this sample may be carry-over from other donors' samples. The V gene is TRBV27, the J gene TRBJ1-6; a possible D gene is TRBD1 (5 bases). The CDR3 bases are TGTGCCAGCAGCCTAGGGGCGGTTAATTCACCCCTCCACTTT. It is translated as CASSLGAVNSPLHF.